The clone carrying this T cell receptor beta chain occurred a few times. Its specificity is not known. With constant-segment primers, 5'RACE yielded cDNA libraries of TCR alpha and TCR beta that carried sample barcodes and UMIs. TCRdb called the 5' RACE reads again in MiXCR, with one record for every CDR3 protein. The table lists approximately 390,000 distinct CDR3 sequences, approximately 15% of them singletons. The sample originates from a study of T-cell memory formation after mild COVID-19. Whole-study context: The two donors had largely donor-specific TCR clusters. Study-wide results and caveats: Of the contracting clones, CD4+ ones lay mainly in CM and EM, and CD8+ ones in EMRA. Specificity for SARS-CoV-2 was not confirmed among the second-wave clones peaking on day 37.

The V end lost 2 bases, the J end lost 2 bases, and 9 bases lay between the germline ends. CDR3 length equals 14 residues. CDR1 and CDR2 from the germline V gene are SGDLS and YYNGEE. The gene calls are TRBV9 and TRBJ2-3; D not certain. The sample consisted of PBMCs or a T cell subset sorted from them (not recorded which). The source is a young man who had mild COVID-19 (a few samples of this study predate the infection). Cell type and time point are not known. The CDR3 DNA reads TGTGCCAGCAGCGTGAGCCCAGACACAGATACGCAGTATTTT. Protein sequence: CASSVSPDTDTQYF.